The rows below give T cell receptor beta chains drawn from one sample of a study of CXCR3-negative and CXCR3-positive naive CD8 T cells. TCRdb reanalyzed the 5' RACE reads and collapses them to one entry per CDR3 protein, without DNA. Its table lists about 43,000 distinct CDR3 sequences. The sequenced sample was memory CD8+ T cells from blood. All receptors derive from a human donor in good health. Some clones in this sample may be carry-over from other donors' samples. Both conserved end residues are part of each CDR3. Not all rows give a size; the values are once, few, many and, for expanded clones, a class.

J | size | V | CDR3
TRBJ2-3 | - | TRBV9 | CASSAYHTDTQYF
TRBJ2-7 | - | TRBV29-1 | CSVESDYPYEQYF
TRBJ2-7 | - | TRBV29-1 | CSVVANSYEQYF
TRBJ1-4 | - | TRBV7-3 | CASSPGTGGRGEKLFF
TRBJ2-2 | - | TRBV6-4 | CASSDGDTGELFF
TRBJ1-5 | - | TRBV6-2/TRBV6-3 | CASSQGGMAGSGNQPQHF
TRBJ2-7 | - | TRBV5-1 | CASTLEPGLAGSEQYF
TRBJ2-3 | - | TRBV15 | CATSREGDTQYF
TRBJ2-1 | - | TRBV5-1 | CASSFPRSEYNEQFF
TRBJ2-1 | - | TRBV4-1 | CASSQDQGGSGYNEQFF
TRBJ2-7 | - | TRBV10-3 | CAISGTSNEQYF
TRBJ1-1 | - | TRBV28 | CASSLSGTVNTEAFF
TRBJ1-3 | - | TRBV29-1 | CSVVLDRSGNTIYF
TRBJ2-5 | - | TRBV12-1 | CASSFPEPTTGETQYF
TRBJ2-7 | - | TRBV4-1 | CASSQDPGTYEQYF
TRBJ1-5 | - | TRBV24-1 | CATSAAPHQPQHF
TRBJ2-5 | - | TRBV4-3 | CASSQDVPTQETQYF
TRBJ2-5 | - | TRBV29-1 | CSVDWVGLGETQYF
TRBJ1-1 | medium-sized | TRBV6-2/TRBV6-3 | CASSRGENTEAFF
TRBJ1-2 | - | TRBV12-3/TRBV12-4 | CASSSDRGYGYTF
TRBJ2-3 | - | TRBV29-1 | CSVEDGIKTSTDTQYF
TRBJ2-7 | - | TRBV29-1 | CSVEVSYQGASYEQYF
TRBJ2-7 | - | TRBV10-3 | CAIRESGTEDYEQYF
TRBJ2-7 | - | TRBV3-1 | CASSRLDRFYEQYF
TRBJ2-3 | - | TRBV4-2 | CASSPRASPGREGVSTDTQYF
TRBJ1-1 | - | TRBV7-9 | CASSLERMNTEAFF
TRBJ2-1 | - | TRBV10-3 | CAISESVDEQFF
TRBJ2-7 | - | TRBV14 | CASSQASSVPYEQYF
TRBJ2-2 | - | TRBV7-9 | CASSLLQGSPTGELFF
TRBJ2-3 | - | TRBV11-3 | CASSPTGGTDTQYF
TRBJ1-2 | - | TRBV28 | CASTLPAASNYGYTF
TRBJ2-1 | - | TRBV29-1 | CSVPTPVLQFF
TRBJ1-2 | - | TRBV4-2 | CASSQGLAASSSYGYTF
TRBJ2-1 | - | TRBV27 | CASSITGTPYNEQFF
TRBJ2-3 | - | TRBV15 | CATSDTSDYTDTQYF
TRBJ1-1 | - | TRBV25-1 | CASSEFGDGDTEAFF
TRBJ1-5 | - | TRBV29-1 | CSVVSGTDQPQHF
TRBJ2-5 | - | TRBV20-1 | CSARDGRHRGQETHYF
TRBJ2-7 | medium-sized | TRBV12-1 | CASSFVPGPYEQYF
TRBJ2-5 | - | TRBV20-1 | CSARAGTVIQETQYF
TRBJ1-1 | - | TRBV27 | CASSLRGDRTEAFF
TRBJ2-3 | - | TRBV23-1 | CASSYRQDTDTQYF
TRBJ2-7 | - | TRBV28 | CASNRASPYEQYF
TRBJ2-7 | - | TRBV3-1 | CASSQPGQGRYEQYF
TRBJ2-7 | - | TRBV7-9 | CASRGGDYYEQYF